This T cell receptor beta chain was recorded in a study of OX40 agonist ivuxolimab in advanced cancers. Repertoires were generated with immunoSEQ multiplex PCR, while TCRdb's copy carries only in-frame clones and drops some. Of fewer than 85,000 clones listed, over 75% are singletons. With baseline, cycle 4 day 1, and cycle 7 day 1 as timepoints, blood was sampled. This clone was recorded only once. This material consisted of CD4+ or CD8+ T cells sorted from blood, taken in a trial of the OX40 agonist ivuxolimab. This TCR came from an adult with an advanced solid tumor such as melanoma, head and neck, liver or kidney cancer.

CDR3 coding DNA: TGTGCCAGCAGCCCCGGACTAGCGGGAGTTAGCTCCTACGAGCAGTACTTC. Protein product: CASSPGLAGVSSYEQYF. This chain joins TRBV11-2 and TRBJ2-7, with 13 positions matching TRBD2. Germline V gene sequence: CDR1 SGHAT, CDR2 FQNNGV. The CDR3 loop spans 17 amino acids. V lost 5 bases and J lost 0; bases outside the gene matches: 7.